One sample yielded the 30 T cell receptor beta chains listed below, sequenced in a study of cytomegalovirus exposure and HLA in healthy donors. Primers included in the PCR were 60 Vbeta and 13 Jbeta primers. Using immunoSEQ multiplex PCR, the repertoire was profiled, and TCRdb retains in-frame clones only, with some absent. Of 200,000 or so clones listed, over 70% are singletons. The specimen was PBMCs. These receptors came from a man aged 30 to 39 in good health and CMV-seronegative.

The chain is built from TRBV6-1 and TRBJ1-1; no clear D. The CDR3 extends over 12 amino acids. V lost 8 bases to trimming and J lost 4 bases, with 11 bases between them. Germline V gene sequence: CDR1 MNHNS, CDR2 SASEGT. CDR3 sequence: CASSPYGTEAFF. The CDR3 DNA reads TGTGCCAGCTCCCCTTACGGCACTGAAGCTTTCTTT.

The chain uses TRBV18 and TRBJ2-7; D is perhaps TRBD1 (5 bases). Between the trimmed V and J ends, which lost 4 bases and 5 bases, there was a span of 12 bases. The germline gives CDR1 KGHSH, CDR2 LQKENI. This CDR3 is 13 amino acids long. CDR3 protein: CASSQGMGDEQYF. The CDR3, as DNA: TGTGCCAGCTCACAGGGGATGGGCGACGAGCAGTACTTC.

V gene TRBV30 combines with J gene TRBJ1-4; D not resolved. V was pared by 1 base and J by 8 bases, with 2 bases between. Germline CDR1 GTSNPN, CDR2 SVGIG (reference sequence). The CDR3 covers 10 residues. The CDR3 loop is CAWSAEKLFF. The CDR3 bases are TGTGCCTGGAGTGCGGAAAAACTGTTTTTT.

A single count supports this clone. This chain joins TRBV25-1 and TRBJ2-7, with 7 bases that match TRBD2. CDR3 length equals 15 residues. V dropped 3 bases and J dropped 5; count of bases not matched to a gene: 10. CDR1 and CDR2 from the germline V gene are MGHDK and SYGVNS. This CDR3 is CASSDPGGRRHEQYF. For the CDR3, the DNA is TGTGCCAGCAGTGATCCGGGAGGACGTCGCCACGAGCAGTACTTC.

The chain joins TRBV6-5 to TRBJ1-1, with 7 bases fitting TRBD1. Germline assignment: CDR1 MNHEY and CDR2 SVGAGI. J gave up 5 bases and V 2 bases, and 8 bases lay outside the gene matches. There are 15 residues in the CDR3. The CDR3 DNA sequence: TGTGCCAGCAGTTACGACAGGGCATTTAGGACTGAAGCTTTCTTT. Amino acid sequence: CASSYDRAFRTEAFF.

The chain couples TRBV29-1 to TRBJ2-3; tentatively, D is TRBD2 (5 bases). Germline V CDR1 and CDR2: SQVTM, ANQGSEA. CDR3 size: 13 residues. Deletions cut 3 bases from V and 0 bases from J, with 7 bases between. This chain's CDR3 is CSVEWTSTDTQYF. CDR3 sequence (DNA): TGCAGCGTTGAGTGGACTAGCACAGATACGCAGTATTTT.

The chain uses TRBV5-4 and TRBJ2-5; 10 bases map to TRBD2. This CDR3 has 18 amino acids. Germline lookup yields CDR1 SGHNT and CDR2 YYREEE (reference sequence). V dropped 1 base and J dropped 4; count of bases not matched to a gene: 13. CDR3 protein: CASSLPTSGVIFGETQYF. The CDR3, as DNA: TGTGCCAGCAGCTTGCCCACTAGCGGGGTGATATTCGGAGAGACCCAGTACTTC.

The chain is built from TRBV5-4 and TRBJ2-5; weak D call: TRBD2 (6 bases). The CDR3 covers 15 residues. The germline CDR1 and CDR2 sequences are SGHNT and YYREEE (reference sequence). The V end lost 4 bases, the J end lost 5 bases, and 18 bases lay between the germline ends. The CDR3 region is CASSIGGVREETQYF. Written as DNA, the CDR3 is TGTGCCAGCAGCATTGGAGGGGTAAGGGAGGAGACCCAGTACTTC.

This clone was found once. The chain has TRBV5-1 and TRBJ2-2, with 8 positions matching TRBD2. The CDR3 extends over 14 amino acids. Trimming cost V 4 bases and J 6 bases; bases outside gene matches: 5. Germline CDR1 and CDR2: SGHRS and YFSETQ. CDR3 sequence reads: CASSQTSVAGELFF. The CDR3 DNA follows: TGCGCCAGCAGCCAGACTAGCGTAGCCGGGGAGCTGTTTTTT.

The chain links TRBV7-2 to TRBJ2-5; D perhaps matches TRBD1 (6 bases). This CDR3 region has 13 residues. CDR1 and CDR2 from the germline V gene are SGHTA and FQGNSA. The ends were cut back, 4 bases at V and 4 bases at J, with 10 bases in the middle. The CDR3 bases are TGTGCCAGCAGCTCGGACAGATTAGAGACCCAGTACTTC. Translating it yields CASSSDRLETQYF.

The V call is TRBV6-5, the J call TRBJ1-1; D gene unclear. Trimming pared 2 bases from V and 1 base from J, leaving 5 bases between. This CDR3 comprises 13 residues. The germline gives CDR1 MNHEY, CDR2 SVGAGI. In DNA, the CDR3 is TGTGCCAGCAGTTACGGGCGGAACACTGAAGCTTTCTTT. Its protein is CASSYGRNTEAFF.

The CDR3 protein is CASTRLAPSAGELFF. The CDR3, as DNA: TGTGCCAGCACACGACTAGCCCCTTCCGCCGGGGAGCTGTTTTTT. The rearrangement links TRBV6-6 to TRBJ2-2, with 7 positions matching TRBD2. The CDR3 loop spans 15 amino acids. With V trimmed by 7 bases and J by 6 bases, 11 bases remained unmatched. Germline V gives CDR1 MNHNY, CDR2 SVGAGI (reference sequence).

The J gene is TRBJ1-3, the V gene TRBV4-1, with 9 bases aligning to TRBD1. The CDR3 loop spans 17 amino acids. The ends lost 0 bases at V and 0 bases at J; junction bases unmatched: 3. CDR1 is MGHRA and CDR2 is YSYEKL in the germline V gene. The CDR3 DNA sequence: TGCGCCAGCAGCCAAGAGGGGACAGGGAGCTCTGGAAACACCATATATTTT. This gives the protein CASSQEGTGSSGNTIYF.

This clone occurred once. V usage is TRBV7-9 and J usage is TRBJ2-1; the match to TRBD1 covers 7 bases. V lost 5 bases and J lost 2; bases outside the gene matches: 15. The CDR3 covers 18 residues. CDR1 SEHNR and CDR2 FQNEAQ come from the germline V gene (reference sequence). The CDR3 nucleotides are TGTGCCAGCAGCAGATCCTATCGGGACAGCCGAACCTACAATGAGCAGTTCTTC. Translating gives CASSRSYRDSRTYNEQFF.

This clone has only one observation. The rearrangement links TRBV19 to TRBJ2-2; 11 bases map to TRBD2. J gave up 1 base and V 5 bases, and 6 bases lay outside the gene matches. This CDR3 contains 17 residues. Germline CDR1 reads LNHDA; CDR2 reads SQIVND (reference sequence). The CDR3, as DNA: TGTGCCAGTAGTTCACTAGCGGGAGCCCTGAACACCGGGGAGCTGTTTTTT. This gives the protein CASSSLAGALNTGELFF.

The gene calls are TRBV4-3 and TRBJ1-2; no clear D gene. CDR1 and CDR2 (germline): LGHNA, YSLEER. V lost 4 bases and J lost 2, with 14 bases in between. The CDR3 has 15 amino acids. The CDR3 DNA reads TGCGCCAGCAGCCGGGAGCGTATGGAGAACTATGGCTACACCTTC. Protein sequence: CASSRERMENYGYTF.

The chain couples TRBV7-2 to TRBJ1-2; no reliable D call. With 10 bases removed from V and 2 bases from J, the gap between germline ends came to 20 bases. This CDR3 is built from 15 residues. The germline V gene encodes CDR1 SGHTA and CDR2 FQGNSA. The CDR3 here is CAIATRDRQNYGYTF. Here the CDR3 DNA reads TGTGCCATTGCGACCCGGGATCGACAAAACTATGGCTACACCTTC.

This chain uses TRBV5-4 with TRBJ2-1; D not resolved. The ends were cut back, 3 bases at V and 9 bases at J, with 22 bases in the middle. Germline CDR1 reads SGHNT; CDR2 reads YYREEE (reference sequence). CDR3 length: 16 amino acids. The CDR3, as DNA: TGTGCCAGCAGCTCTACTATGGCGGCGGAGACCGGTGAGCAGTTCTTC. Its protein product is CASSSTMAAETGEQFF. Full variable domain (missing parts from reference TRBV5-4 and TRBJ2-1): ETGVTQSPTHLIKTRGQQVTLRCSSQSGHNTVSWYQQALGQGPQFIFQYYREEENGRGNFPPRFSGLQFPNYSSELNVNALELDDSALYLCASSSTMAAETGEQFFGPGTRLTVL.

This chain connects TRBV7-6 to TRBJ1-5; D is uncertain. This CDR3 has 13 residues. Germline V gene data show CDR1 as SGHVS and CDR2 as FNYEAQ. The germline V and J ends were trimmed by 5 bases and 9 bases, with 14 bases remaining between them. CDR3 residues: CASSADGGLPQHF. Here the CDR3 DNA reads TGTGCCAGCAGCGCCGATGGAGGGCTGCCCCAGCATTTT.

The genes are TRBV7-2 and TRBJ2-3, with 7 positions matching TRBD2. J gave up 5 bases and V 8 bases, and 1 base lay outside the gene matches. This CDR3 comprises 11 residues. Germline CDR1 is SGHTA and CDR2 is FQGNSA. For the CDR3, the DNA is TGTGCCAGCCGCGGGAGAGATACGCAGTATTTT. This encodes CASRGRDTQYF.

This chain links TRBV20-1 with TRBJ1-2; D is uncertain. V lost 2 bases, J lost 6 bases, and 4 bases lay in between. Per the germline V gene, CDR1 is DFQATT and CDR2 is SNEGSKA (reference sequence). CDR3 length equals 10 residues. For the CDR3, the DNA is TGCAGTGCTAGACGAGATGGCTACACCTTC. It is translated as CSARRDGYTF.

J is TRBJ2-1 and V is TRBV28; 10 bases fit TRBD2. The trim removed 2 bases at V and 7 bases at J, leaving 5 bases unmatched. CDR1 is MDHEN, CDR2 SYDVKM, per germline. The CDR3 totals 15 residues. The DNA for the CDR3 is TGTGCCAGCAGTTTACGGGGACTAGCGAAGAATGAGCAGTTCTTC. It is translated as CASSLRGLAKNEQFF. Complete variable domain (other parts from reference TRBV28 and TRBJ2-1): DVKVTQSSRYLVKRTGEKVFLECVQDMDHENMFWYRQDPGLGLRLIYFSYDVKMKEKGDIPEGYSVSREKKERFSLILESASTNQTSMYLCASSLRGLAKNEQFFGPGTRLTVL.

V and J are TRBV13 and TRBJ1-2; 9 nucleotides line up with TRBD1. The CDR3 is 12 residues long. J was trimmed by 14 bases and V by 0 bases; bases with no gene match: 4. Germline assignment: CDR1 PRHDT and CDR2 FYEKMQ (reference sequence). The CDR3 protein is CASSLGEGQGTF. The CDR3 bases are TGTGCCAGCAGCTTAGGGGAGGGACAGGGAACCTTC.

This clone was seen once. J is TRBJ2-3 and V is TRBV19, with TRBD1 as a possible D gene (5 bases). Trimming took off 5 bases at V and 1 base at J, with 13 bases between the two ends. The CDR3 runs to 15 residues. The V gene's germline CDR1 is LNHDA and CDR2 SQIVND (reference sequence). CDR3 in amino acids: CASSRLQGGTDTQYF. In DNA form, the CDR3 reads TGTGCCAGTAGTCGACTCCAGGGTGGCACAGATACGCAGTATTTT.

About this clone: At one end, the junction sequence differs from germline, possibly due to a read error. The CDR3 nucleotides are TGTGCTAGCAGCCAGGGGTTCCCCTACGAGCAGTACTTC. It specifies CASSQGFPYEQYF. The chain carries TRBV7-7 and TRBJ2-7, with TRBD1 as a possible D gene (6 bases). From germline, CDR1 is SSHAT and CDR2 FNYEAQ (reference sequence). The CDR3 consists of 13 residues.

A few counts support this clone. The chain carries TRBV25-1 and TRBJ2-5; D possibly corresponds to TRBD1 (7 bases). Looked up from germline, CDR1 is MGHDK and CDR2 is SYGVNS. The ends were cut back, 3 bases at V and 7 bases at J, with 12 bases in the middle. The CDR3 loop spans 13 amino acids. The CDR3 DNA reads as TGTGCCAGCAGTGATAGACAGGGAGGGACCCAGTACTTC. It codes for CASSDRQGGTQYF.

On this clone itself: Germline and junction disagree at one end, which may indicate a read error. This chain uses TRBV18 with TRBJ2-6, with D perhaps TRBD1 (6 bases). Germline loops: CDR1 KGHSH, CDR2 LQKENI. The CDR3 consists of 16 residues. The CDR3 here is CASSAFTGTGANGLTF. The CDR3 bases are TGTGCCAGCTCAGCCTTTACAGGGACCGGGGCCAACGGCCTGACTTTC.

The chain joins TRBV5-6 to TRBJ2-7, with TRBD2 matching 8 bases. Trimming took 1 base from V and 3 from J; bases not matched to a gene: 12. The CDR3 loop spans 17 amino acids. Per germline, CDR1 SGHDT and CDR2 YYEEEE. The chain's CDR3 is CASSLSFAGGNFYEQYF. The DNA of the CDR3 is TGTGCCAGCAGCTTGTCTTTTGCGGGGGGTAACTTCTACGAGCAGTACTTC.

As concerns this clone: Sequence at one end of the junction differs from germline and may be a read error. This chain joins TRBV5-1 and TRBJ2-6, with 7 bases aligning to TRBD1. CDR1 and CDR2 (germline): SGHRS, YFSETQ. The CDR3 is 19 amino acids. CDR3 DNA: TGCGCCAGCAGCTTGGCGAGTCCCGGGACAGTTTCTGGGGCCAACGGCCTGACTTTC. Its translation is CASSLASPGTVSGANGLTF. Based on the CDR3 plus reference TRBV5-1 and TRBJ2-6, the full variable domain is KAGVTQTPRYLIKTRGQQVTLSCSPISGHRSVSWYQQTPGQGLQFLFEYFSETQRNKGNFPGRFSGRQFSNSRSEMNVSTLELGDSALYLCASSLASPGTVSGANGLTFGAGSRLTVL.

V and J are TRBV15 and TRBJ2-1; D remains ambiguous. Germline values: CDR1 LNHNV, CDR2 YYDKDF (reference sequence). Trimming pared 9 bases from V and 7 bases from J, leaving 19 bases between. The CDR3 extends over 14 amino acids. In DNA, the CDR3 is TGTGCCACGATGGATGGGTCTCTAGGTAATGAGCAGTTCTTC. Translated, it gives CATMDGSLGNEQFF.